This entry lists 5 T cell receptor beta chains sequenced from one sample in a study of identifying expanded T cells in peripheral blood. Clones were sequenced by immunoSEQ multiplex PCR, and TCRdb holds only the in-frame ones, with some missing. The data show roughly 100,000 clones, about nine tenths seen once. The sequenced material came from blood. These receptor sequences come from a person aged 18-70 years in good health.

The count of this clone is one. CDR3: CASSPRGDRHSNQPQHF. Written as DNA, the CDR3 is TGTGCCAGCTCACCACGCGGGGACAGGCATAGCAATCAGCCCCAGCATTTT. V is TRBV18 and J is TRBJ1-5, with 8 bases lining up with TRBD1. The CDR3 spans 17 residues. Germline values: CDR1 KGHSH, CDR2 LQKENI. J lost 0 bases, V lost 1 base, and 5 bases had no gene match. The full variable domain, with the rest looked up from reference TRBV18 and TRBJ1-5, is NAGVMQNPRHLVRRRGQEARLRCSPMKGHSHVYWYRQLPEEGLKFMVYLQKENIIDESGMPKERFSAEFPKEGPSILRIQQVVRGDSAAYFCASSPRGDRHSNQPQHFGDGTRLSIL.

This clone showed up many times. This chain uses TRBV23-1 with TRBJ1-2, with a possible D match to TRBD1 (5 bases). TRBV23-1 is filed as an ORF, its function uncertain. The CDR3 has 13 amino acids. The germline V and J ends were trimmed by 0 bases and 5 bases, with 7 bases remaining between them. Here the CDR3 DNA reads TGCGCCAGCAGTCAATCTCAGGGTTATGGCTACACCTTC. Its protein product is CASSQSQGYGYTF.

This clone has only one observation. This chain links TRBV9 with TRBJ2-5, with D perhaps being TRBD1 or TRBD2 (5 bases each). V lost 2 bases to trimming and J lost 4 bases, with 18 bases between them. This CDR3 is built from 16 residues. Per the germline V gene, CDR1 is SGDLS and CDR2 is YYNGEE. The CDR3 nucleotides are TGTGCCAGCAGCGTTGTAGTCTCGGGGCCCGCAGAGACCCAGTACTTC. This codes for CASSVVVSGPAETQYF.

The chain carries TRBV27 and TRBJ1-1; a possible D gene is TRBD1 (6 bases). CDR1 is MNHEY, CDR2 SMNVEV, per germline (reference sequence). This CDR3 has 14 residues. Trimming pared 7 bases from V and 3 bases from J, leaving 15 bases between. CDR3 nucleotides: TGTGCCAGCAAGCCCCTCCGGGGGCACACTGAAGCTTTCTTT. It translates to CASKPLRGHTEAFF.

The genes are TRBV19 and TRBJ2-7; D possibly matches TRBD1 or TRBD2 (5 bases each). The V end was cut by 3 bases, the J end by 2 bases, with 11 bases between. The CDR3 is made up of 14 amino acids. Germline CDR1 LNHDA, CDR2 SQIVND (reference sequence). CDR3 protein: CASSIRDGAYEQYF. Here the CDR3 DNA reads TGTGCCAGTAGTATTAGGGACGGAGCCTACGAGCAGTACTTC.